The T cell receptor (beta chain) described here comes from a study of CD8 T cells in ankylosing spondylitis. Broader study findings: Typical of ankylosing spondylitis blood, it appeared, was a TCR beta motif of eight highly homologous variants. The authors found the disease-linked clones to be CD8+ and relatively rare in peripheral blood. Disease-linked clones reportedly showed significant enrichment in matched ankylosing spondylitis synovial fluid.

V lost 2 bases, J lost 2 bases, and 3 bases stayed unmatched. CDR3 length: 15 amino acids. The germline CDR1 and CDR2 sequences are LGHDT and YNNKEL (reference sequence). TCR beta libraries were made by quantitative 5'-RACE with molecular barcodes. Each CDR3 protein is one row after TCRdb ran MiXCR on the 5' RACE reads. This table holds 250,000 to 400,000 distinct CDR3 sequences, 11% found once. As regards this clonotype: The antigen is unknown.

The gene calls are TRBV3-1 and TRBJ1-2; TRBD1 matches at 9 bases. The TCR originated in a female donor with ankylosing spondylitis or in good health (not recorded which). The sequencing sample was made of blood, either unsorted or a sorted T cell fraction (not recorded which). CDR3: CASSQITGGNYGYTF. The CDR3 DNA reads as TGTGCCAGCAGCCAAATAACAGGGGGCAACTATGGCTACACCTTC.